The entry below describes one T cell receptor (beta chain). Its antigen remains unknown. The V gene lost 1 base and the J gene lost 3 bases, with 7 bases spanning the gap. The CDR3 totals 13 residues. The germline V gene encodes CDR1 SGHVS and CDR2 FQNEAQ. Profiling relied on immunoSEQ multiplex PCR, and the TCRdb table lists in-frame clones only, not all of them. The sample holds approximately 60,000 clones, about three quarters seen once. The source of the sample is a study of memory CD4+ T cells and cytomegalovirus serostatus. Study overall: Donors were healthy Belgian adults, under 10 CMV seropositive and about two dozen seronegative. Study-wide findings and caveats: Repertoires predicted CMV serostatus with median bootstrapped AUC of roughly 0.95. The CMV-associated TCR signature appears largely within the CD4+ memory repertoire.

Single viable CD3+CD4+CD8-CD45RO+ cells were sorted as the memory CD4+ T cells. Total CD4+ T cells were enriched by CD4 positive selection. V and J are TRBV7-8 and TRBJ2-7; a possible D gene is TRBD2 (6 bases). Input material: memory CD4+ T cells from blood. The TCR comes from an adult in good health and CMV-seropositive. CDR3 region: CASSLGRDYEQYV. The CDR3 DNA reads as TGTGCCAGCAGCTTAGGGCGGGACTACGAGCAGTACGTC.